These T cell receptor beta chains were read from a single sample in a study of Ad26.COV2.S vaccination and SARS-CoV-2 variants. Repertoires were generated with immunoSEQ multiplex PCR, while TCRdb's copy carries only in-frame clones and drops some. The sample includes roughly 700,000 clones, roughly 90% of them seen just once. Sequenced material: peripheral blood, taken in a trial of Ad26.COV2.S vaccine versus placebo. The receptors here all came from a person between 18 and 65 years old who received the Ad26.COV2.S COVID-19 vaccine or a placebo. Both conserved end residues are part of each CDR3. D genes are given only for firm matches. The size entry is marked missing in some rows and otherwise reads once, few, many or a size class.

abundance: .
j_gene: TRBJ1-2
v_gene: TRBV6-6
d_gene: .
CDR3nt: TGTGCCAGCAGTTCAGAGGGGAGCTATGGCTACACCTTC
CDR3aa: CASSSEGSYGYTF

abundance: .
j_gene: TRBJ2-1
v_gene: TRBV11-2
d_gene: .
CDR3nt: TGTGCCAGCAGCTCAATGGGTTCGAGTGAGCAGTTCTTC
CDR3aa: CASSSMGSSEQFF

abundance: .
j_gene: TRBJ2-3
v_gene: TRBV2
d_gene: .
CDR3nt: TGTGCCAGCAGTTATACGAGTCACCCAGATACGCAGTATTTT
CDR3aa: CASSYTSHPDTQYF

abundance: .
j_gene: TRBJ2-3
v_gene: TRBV24-1
d_gene: .
CDR3nt: TGTGCCACCGGCCCCTGGGGGGACACAGATACGCAGTATTTT
CDR3aa: CATGPWGDTDTQYF

abundance: .
j_gene: TRBJ1-1
v_gene: TRBV18
d_gene: .
CDR3nt: TGTGCCAGCTCACCCGCCGTGGTCCCCCCTGAAGCTTTCTTT
CDR3aa: CASSPAVVPPEAFF

abundance: .
j_gene: TRBJ2-1
v_gene: TRBV5-1
d_gene: .
CDR3nt: TGCGCCAGCAGCTTGGGACAGGCGGTGGGGAACAATGAGCAGTTCTTC
CDR3aa: CASSLGQAVGNNEQFF

abundance: medium-sized
j_gene: TRBJ2-1
v_gene: TRBV7-9
d_gene: .
CDR3nt: TGTGCCAGCAGTCGTCCGGGACTGGGGAACAATGAGCAGTTCTTC
CDR3aa: CASSRPGLGNNEQFF

abundance: .
j_gene: TRBJ2-1
v_gene: TRBV5-6
d_gene: .
CDR3nt: TGTGCCAGCAGCTTGGGCCAGGTGCTAAACAATGAGCAGTTCTTC
CDR3aa: CASSLGQVLNNEQFF

abundance: .
j_gene: TRBJ2-1
v_gene: TRBV19
d_gene: TRBD2
CDR3nt: TGTGCCAGTAGTAGGGGACTAGCGGGTAAAAATGAGCAGTTCTTC
CDR3aa: CASSRGLAGKNEQFF

abundance: .
j_gene: TRBJ2-4
v_gene: TRBV19
d_gene: .
CDR3nt: TGTGCCAGTGCCACAAGAGGGGCGGGCGAAAACATTCAGTACTTC
CDR3aa: CASATRGAGENIQYF

abundance: .
j_gene: TRBJ2-3
v_gene: TRBV7-9
d_gene: TRBD2
CDR3nt: TGTGCCAGCAGGTCCGGGAGGAGCAGTTATACGCAGTATTTT
CDR3aa: CASRSGRSSYTQYF

abundance: .
j_gene: TRBJ2-7
v_gene: TRBV10-3
d_gene: TRBD2
CDR3nt: TGTGCCACGGGACTAGCGGGAGAGGGGCCCGAGCAGTACTTC
CDR3aa: CATGLAGEGPEQYF

abundance: .
j_gene: TRBJ2-7
v_gene: TRBV3-1/TRBV3-2
d_gene: .
CDR3nt: TGTGCCAGCAGCCAAGGCCCCGGACAGCTGTACGAGCAGTACTTC
CDR3aa: CASSQGPGQLYEQYF

abundance: .
j_gene: TRBJ1-5
v_gene: TRBV6-5
d_gene: .
CDR3nt: TGTGCCAGCAGGGGAGGGGCCAATCAGCCCCAGCATTTT
CDR3aa: CASRGGANQPQHF

abundance: .
j_gene: TRBJ1-4
v_gene: TRBV24-1
d_gene: .
CDR3nt: TGTGCCACCAGTGAGGGTGGGACACCTGAAAAACTGTTTTTT
CDR3aa: CATSEGGTPEKLFF

abundance: many
j_gene: TRBJ2-3
v_gene: TRBV24-1
d_gene: .
CDR3nt: TGTGCCACCAGTGGTCTTAGCAGGGATACGCAGTATTTT
CDR3aa: CATSGLSRDTQYF

abundance: .
j_gene: TRBJ2-7
v_gene: TRBV19
d_gene: .
CDR3nt: TGTGCCAGTAGTTTCGATAGGGAGGTCCACGAGCAGTACTTC
CDR3aa: CASSFDREVHEQYF

abundance: once
j_gene: TRBJ2-5
v_gene: TRBV24-1
d_gene: .
CDR3nt: TGTGCCACCAGGAGAACAGGACAAGAGACCCAGTACTTC
CDR3aa: CATRRTGQETQYF

abundance: .
j_gene: TRBJ2-1
v_gene: TRBV7-9
d_gene: TRBD2
CDR3nt: TGTGCCAGCACCACGGGACTAGGTGAGCAGTTCTTC
CDR3aa: CASTTGLGEQFF

abundance: .
j_gene: TRBJ2-7
v_gene: TRBV5-4
d_gene: .
CDR3nt: TGTGCCAGCAGCTTGGACCTGGGTCAAAACTCCTACGAGCAGTACTTC
CDR3aa: CASSLDLGQNSYEQYF

abundance: .
j_gene: TRBJ1-4
v_gene: TRBV7-2
d_gene: TRBD1
CDR3nt: TGTGCCAGCAGCTCCCGGGACAGGGTAGAAAAACTGTTTTTT
CDR3aa: CASSSRDRVEKLFF

abundance: .
j_gene: TRBJ1-6
v_gene: TRBV5-1
d_gene: .
CDR3nt: TGCGCCAGCACGCCGGGCTTTGGGGGGTCACCCCTCCACTTT
CDR3aa: CASTPGFGGSPLHF

abundance: once
j_gene: TRBJ2-5
v_gene: TRBV3-1/TRBV3-2
d_gene: .
CDR3nt: TGTGCCAGCAGCGGAGAAATGGAGACCCAGTACTTC
CDR3aa: CASSGEMETQYF

abundance: .
j_gene: TRBJ2-3
v_gene: TRBV3-1/TRBV3-2
d_gene: TRBD2
CDR3nt: TGTGCCAGCAGCCAAGTGGGGGGGGTCACAGATACGCAGTATTTT
CDR3aa: CASSQVGGVTDTQYF

abundance: .
j_gene: TRBJ2-5
v_gene: TRBV12-3/TRBV12-4
d_gene: .
CDR3nt: TGTGCCAGCAGTTTTTCCACCCAAGAGACCCAGTACTTC
CDR3aa: CASSFSTQETQYF

abundance: .
j_gene: TRBJ2-1
v_gene: TRBV19
d_gene: .
CDR3nt: TGTGCCAGTAGTGACGCAGCCTGGGATGAGCAGTTCTTC
CDR3aa: CASSDAAWDEQFF

abundance: once
j_gene: TRBJ2-7
v_gene: TRBV7-8
d_gene: TRBD1
CDR3nt: TGTGCCAGCAGCTTGTCTCCGACAGGGGGCGAGCAGTACTTC
CDR3aa: CASSLSPTGGEQYF

abundance: .
j_gene: TRBJ2-2
v_gene: TRBV4-2
d_gene: .
CDR3nt: TGTGCCAGCAGCCAAGGGGTCGGCATACGAACCGGGGAGCTGTTTTTT
CDR3aa: CASSQGVGIRTGELFF

abundance: once
j_gene: TRBJ2-7
v_gene: TRBV29-1
d_gene: .
CDR3nt: TGCCCCCGGGGTGGGGATCACCACTACGAGCAGTACTTC
CDR3aa: CPRGGDHHYEQYF

abundance: .
j_gene: TRBJ2-6
v_gene: TRBV15
d_gene: TRBD2
CDR3nt: TGTGCCACCAGCAGTGAAGCGGGGGCCAACTCTGGGGCCAACGTCCTGACTTTC
CDR3aa: CATSSEAGANSGANVLTF

abundance: .
j_gene: TRBJ2-2
v_gene: TRBV6-5
d_gene: .
CDR3nt: TGTGCCAGCAAGAAGTGGGCCGCGAACACCGGGGAGCTGTTTTTT
CDR3aa: CASKKWAANTGELFF

abundance: few
j_gene: TRBJ2-1
v_gene: TRBV5-4
d_gene: TRBD2
CDR3nt: TGTGCCAGCAGCTCCCCAAACCCGACTAGCGGGAATAGTAATGAGCAGTTCTTC
CDR3aa: CASSSPNPTSGNSNEQFF

abundance: .
j_gene: TRBJ1-2
v_gene: TRBV6-5
d_gene: .
CDR3nt: TGTGCCAGCAGGGTACGATGGGACTATGGCTACACCTTC
CDR3aa: CASRVRWDYGYTF

abundance: .
j_gene: TRBJ2-2
v_gene: TRBV18
d_gene: .
CDR3nt: TGTGCCAGCTCACCTTTACTCCGGGCCCGAAAGTCCGGGGAGCTGTTTTTT
CDR3aa: CASSPLLRARKSGELFF

abundance: .
j_gene: TRBJ1-6
v_gene: TRBV12-2
d_gene: .
CDR3nt: TGTGCAAGTCGCTTCCGGACGGGAGTAAGTTCACCCCTCCACTTT
CDR3aa: CASRFRTGVSSPLHF

abundance: .
j_gene: TRBJ2-1
v_gene: TRBV4-2
d_gene: .
CDR3nt: TGTGCCAGCAGCCTCCTCCTATACAATGAGCAGTTCTTC
CDR3aa: CASSLLLYNEQFF

abundance: .
j_gene: TRBJ1-1
v_gene: TRBV18
d_gene: .
CDR3nt: TGTGCCAGCTCAATCCTTTTAGGGGCAGGGAACACTGAAGCTTTCTTT
CDR3aa: CASSILLGAGNTEAFF

abundance: .
j_gene: TRBJ1-1
v_gene: TRBV27
d_gene: .
CDR3nt: TGTGCCAGCAGTTTCCGGGGGTACACTGAAGCTTTCTTT
CDR3aa: CASSFRGYTEAFF

abundance: .
j_gene: TRBJ1-1
v_gene: TRBV4-1
d_gene: .
CDR3nt: TGCGCCAGCAGCCAAGTCGATGGTTTGGCCTCCATGAACACTGAAGCTTTCTTT
CDR3aa: CASSQVDGLASMNTEAFF

abundance: .
j_gene: TRBJ2-3
v_gene: TRBV4-1
d_gene: .
CDR3nt: TGCGCCAGCAGCCAATCCAGGGGGGCATTCACAGATACGCAGTATTTT
CDR3aa: CASSQSRGAFTDTQYF

abundance: .
j_gene: TRBJ1-2
v_gene: TRBV14
d_gene: TRBD1
CDR3nt: TGTGCCAGCAGCCGGGACAGGGGGCCCTATGGCTACACCTTC
CDR3aa: CASSRDRGPYGYTF

abundance: .
j_gene: TRBJ2-2
v_gene: TRBV6-4
d_gene: .
CDR3nt: TGTGCCAGCAGTGACTCGTTCAGGGCCGGGGAGCTGTTTTTT
CDR3aa: CASSDSFRAGELFF

abundance: .
j_gene: TRBJ1-2
v_gene: TRBV10-3
d_gene: .
CDR3nt: TGTGCCATCACCACGGGAGGGGCCTATGGCTACACCTTC
CDR3aa: CAITTGGAYGYTF

abundance: .
j_gene: TRBJ1-1
v_gene: TRBV4-2
d_gene: TRBD1
CDR3nt: TGTGCCAGCAGCGCAAGACAGGGGGCTGGAGCTGAAGCTTTCTTT
CDR3aa: CASSARQGAGAEAFF

abundance: .
j_gene: TRBJ2-3
v_gene: TRBV5-4
d_gene: TRBD2
CDR3nt: TGTGCCAGCAGCTTGGGAGGACTAGCGGGGAAAACAGATACGCAGTATTTT
CDR3aa: CASSLGGLAGKTDTQYF

abundance: .
j_gene: TRBJ2-7
v_gene: TRBV9
d_gene: .
CDR3nt: TGTGCCAGCAGCGTAGAAGGTGGGAGCTCCTACGAGCAGTACTTC
CDR3aa: CASSVEGGSSYEQYF

abundance: .
j_gene: TRBJ2-3
v_gene: TRBV11-2
d_gene: TRBD2
CDR3nt: TGTGCCAGCAGCGCGGGGGGACCAGATACGCAGTATTTT
CDR3aa: CASSAGGPDTQYF

abundance: .
j_gene: TRBJ2-7
v_gene: TRBV5-6
d_gene: TRBD1
CDR3nt: TGTGCCAGCAGCTTCGGGACAGGGGCGTACGAGCAGTACTTC
CDR3aa: CASSFGTGAYEQYF

abundance: .
j_gene: TRBJ2-1
v_gene: TRBV6-5
d_gene: TRBD2
CDR3nt: TGTGCCAGCACCAAGGGACTAGCGGGCTTCAATGAGCAGTTCTTC
CDR3aa: CASTKGLAGFNEQFF

abundance: .
j_gene: TRBJ2-3
v_gene: TRBV24-1
d_gene: .
CDR3nt: TGTGCCACCAGTGTCGGGACTGCCTGGGCAGATACGCAGTATTTT
CDR3aa: CATSVGTAWADTQYF

abundance: .
j_gene: TRBJ2-1
v_gene: TRBV19
d_gene: .
CDR3nt: TGTGCCAGTAGTCTCGGGGGTTACAATGAGCAGTTCTTC
CDR3aa: CASSLGGYNEQFF

abundance: once
j_gene: TRBJ2-4
v_gene: TRBV14
d_gene: TRBD2
CDR3nt: TGTGCCAGCAGCCCCAGACTAGCGGGGGGGAGCATTCAGTACTTC
CDR3aa: CASSPRLAGGSIQYF

abundance: .
j_gene: TRBJ1-1
v_gene: TRBV6-2/TRBV6-3
d_gene: .
CDR3nt: TGTGCCAGCAGTTACATCCCCCCAGGTTCGAACACTGAAGCTTTCTTT
CDR3aa: CASSYIPPGSNTEAFF

abundance: .
j_gene: TRBJ1-1
v_gene: TRBV7-2
d_gene: .
CDR3nt: TGTGCCAGCAGCTTCGACAGCAACACTGAAGCTTTCTTT
CDR3aa: CASSFDSNTEAFF